This T cell receptor (beta chain) was retrieved from a study of cytotoxic CD8 clonotypes in ibrutinib-treated CLL. Study-wide results and caveats: The study sampled sustained-remission and progressing patients at different times. Clonality was higher at baseline than in age-matched healthy donors and tracked circulating CD8+ T-cell counts. Under treatment, the uncommon public clonotypes either contracted or remained stable.

The repertoire was sequenced with immunoSEQ multiplex PCR; TCRdb's copy has only in-frame clones and lacks some. The sample lists about 50,000 clones, less than 90% occurring once. In regard to this clone: Its antigen is as yet unknown.

The source is a human donor with chronic lymphocytic leukemia. Here the sequenced sample was PBMCs, taken after 24 months of ibrutinib treatment.

This chain's CDR3 is CASSFSQGNTEAFF. The CDR3 DNA is TGTGCCAGCAGCTTTTCTCAGGGGAACACTGAAGCTTTCTTT. The rearrangement links TRBV11-1 to TRBJ1-1; possible D gene TRBD1, 5 bases. Germline V gives CDR1 SGHAT, CDR2 FQDESV (reference sequence). The CDR3 length is 14 residues. Deletions cut 3 bases from V and 1 base from J, with 9 bases between. The full variable domain, its missing parts supplied by reference TRBV11-1 and TRBJ1-1, is EAEVAQSPRYKITEKSQAVAFWCDPISGHATLYWYRQILGQGPELLVQFQDESVVDDSQLPKDRFSAERLKGVDSTLKIQPAELGDSAMYLCASSFSQGNTEAFFGQGTRLTVV.